This note documents a single TCR beta chain sequence. Germline CDR1 reads SNHLY; CDR2 reads FYNNEI. Trimming took 4 bases from V and 4 from J; bases not matched to a gene: 8. This CDR3 has 15 amino acids. The sample belongs to a study of shared clonotypes between healthy human individuals. Spread over ten immunoSEQ deep assay plates, unsorted PBMC DNA underwent sequencing. Method: immunoSEQ multiplex PCR; TCRdb's copy keeps in-frame clones and lacks some. The repertoire holds fewer than 550,000 clones, with over 75% as singletons. What was sequenced was PBMCs. This sequence originates from a woman aged 40 to 50 in good health. Some clones in this sample may be carry-over from other donors' samples. The chain uses TRBV2 and TRBJ2-5; the match to TRBD1 covers 8 bases. The CDR3 DNA reads as TGTGCCAGCAGTGGAGACAGGGGCATAGTAGAGACCCAGTACTTC. Protein: CASSGDRGIVETQYF.